This TCR beta chain was profiled in a study of identical twins. Trimming at V came to 6 bases and at J to 3 bases, leaving 19 bases not matched to a gene. This CDR3 has 17 residues. Germline V gene data show CDR1 as DFQATT and CDR2 as SNEGSKA (reference sequence). TCRdb fed the 5' RACE reads into MiXCR, producing one record per CDR3 protein. The table includes 230,000 or so distinct CDR3 sequences, about 8.5% detected once. The sample was also linked to a second study, of yellow fever vaccine responses in identical twins.

The chain carries TRBV20-1 and TRBJ2-7, with 8 bases matching TRBD1. Specimen: CD8+ T cells sorted from blood. The receptor was isolated from a woman aged 18-29 years in good health. The CDR3 DNA sequence: TGCAGTGCCACGCAGCCCGGGACAGGCGGAGTATTCTACGAGCAGTACTTC. Its protein product is CSATQPGTGGVFYEQYF.